This T cell receptor beta chain was identified during a study of shared clonotypes between healthy human individuals. Study as a whole: Each donor's CD4 naive and CD4 memory cells filled three plates apiece, CD8 naive two, and CD8 memory one. Study observations and caveats: Represented diversity, genetic and exposure-history alike, was limited by few donors.

Positively selected for CCR7, the CD45RO-negative cells used as naive CD8 cells excluded terminally differentiated effector memory CD45RA+ cells. The study enrolled healthy HIV-negative adults without recent acute infections or vaccinations as donors. As for this clone: Antigen unknown.

Sequencing was performed with immunoSEQ multiplex PCR; in TCRdb, only in-frame clones are kept and a portion is missing. The sample contains 750,000 to 1,000,000 clones, almost 95% of which appear only once. The specimen sequenced was naive CD8+ T cells sorted from blood. This clonotype was sampled from a young man in good health.

The CDR3 nucleotides are TGCGCCAGCAGTGATCTCGGTGAAGCTTTCTTT. This sequence encodes CASSDLGEAFF. The chain has TRBV10-1 and TRBJ1-1; no reliable D call. The CDR3 totals 11 residues. Trimming stripped 3 bases from V and 7 bases from J, with 6 bases between. Germline CDR1 WNHNN, CDR2 SYGVQD (reference sequence).